This TCR beta chain comes out of a study of immune cell composition in non-small cell lung cancer (dated 2017 in TCRdb). Regarding the complete study: To assign histologic subtype, which was mostly lung adenocarcinoma or squamous cell carcinoma, H&E was combined with p63, CK5, Napsin A and TTF-1 immunohistochemistry. Using Adaptive Biotechnologies, the researchers ran TCR-beta sequencing on 34 paired NSCLC tumour and non-adjacent lung specimens, along with 26 tumour-only specimens. Supplementary cohort #1, 9 to 10 lung adenocarcinoma cases, had paired tumour/lung TCR-beta sequencing and TIL populations generated to assess tumour reactivity. The subtype comparisons left out several tumour specimens with TCR-beta data because those specimens were rare histological subtypes. The full study reports these points: No significant correlation was found between smoking pack-years and tumour TCR-beta clonality. The reactivity cohort contained only around ten cases, and the tumour-reactive clones were not shown to have sequences in common with the dominant in vivo tumour-associated clones. Tumour-associated clones >0.5% were found in nearly half of NSCLC cases, namely in roughly 30% of adenocarcinomas versus 70% to 80% of squamous carcinomas. Across 9 to 11 adenocarcinoma cases, TIL tumour reactivity correlated strongly with maximal tumour-associated clone frequency but not with overall clonality.

A two-step multiplex PCR amplified TCR-beta CDR3 regions from genomic DNA, and the second step of the PCR added Illumina-compatible adaptors. TCR-beta immunosequencing was carried out on an Illumina platform through the commercial immunoSEQ service. As for the authors' bioinformatics: Repertoires were described by productive clonality and by Top 10 Clones, which is the percentage of T-cell templates coming from the ten most frequent sequences. Values for productive clonality spanned 0 to 1, where a value of 1 indicated a monoclonal population. Tumour-associated clones were defined as sequences comprising at least 0.1% of tumour T-cell templates but absent from matched non-adjacent lung, identified via log10 scatter plots. Student's t-tests were used for two-group comparisons, ANOVA for comparisons across stages, and linear regression for relationships, with analyses done in GraphPad Prism7 and R. Not all clones reach the TCRdb copy of this immuneACCESS table, which keeps in-frame sequences only. Checked studies attribute under half of the gap to unresolved V genes and leave the rest unexplained. The DNA was the basis for D and trimming; V, J and clone size are from that table. The sample records about 3,500 clones, 65% to 80% of which are singletons. Of the sample, about a tenth is held by the ten largest clones.

Normal lung samples came from the same patient and were non-adjacent lung tissue collected as far from the tumour as possible, with a minimum distance of 3 cm. Frozen aliquots of unsorted single-cell suspensions were used for genomic DNA extraction with the QIAamp DNA kit. Tissues were received within 2 hours of resection and processed immediately into single-cell suspensions. Tissue was mechanically dissociated and enzymatically digested with DNase I, collagenase I and hyaluronidase for approximately 30 minutes at 37 °C, then filtered and RBC-lysed. Of note for this clone: It lacks a known antigen. Base qualities are not at hand, and no much larger clone is one base apart.

The CDR3 spans 16 residues, from the cysteine through the phenylalanine. CDR3 DNA is the only sequence kept; it has 48 bases, read in frame from the first base. From a lookup of the germline V gene, CDR1 and CDR2 are MDHEN and SYDVKM. Clipping removes 6 bases from V and 3 bases from J, with 7 as the unmatched junction base count. The sequence derives from a human donor with non-small cell lung cancer. The sample consisted of non-adjacent lung tissue. The rearrangement joined TRBV28 to TRBJ2-2; 10 central bases correspond to TRBD2. The CDR3 here reads CASSPAGGRDTGELFF. The sequence in DNA is TGTGCCAGCAGCCCAGCGGGAGGGCGGGACACCGGGGAGCTGTTTTTT.